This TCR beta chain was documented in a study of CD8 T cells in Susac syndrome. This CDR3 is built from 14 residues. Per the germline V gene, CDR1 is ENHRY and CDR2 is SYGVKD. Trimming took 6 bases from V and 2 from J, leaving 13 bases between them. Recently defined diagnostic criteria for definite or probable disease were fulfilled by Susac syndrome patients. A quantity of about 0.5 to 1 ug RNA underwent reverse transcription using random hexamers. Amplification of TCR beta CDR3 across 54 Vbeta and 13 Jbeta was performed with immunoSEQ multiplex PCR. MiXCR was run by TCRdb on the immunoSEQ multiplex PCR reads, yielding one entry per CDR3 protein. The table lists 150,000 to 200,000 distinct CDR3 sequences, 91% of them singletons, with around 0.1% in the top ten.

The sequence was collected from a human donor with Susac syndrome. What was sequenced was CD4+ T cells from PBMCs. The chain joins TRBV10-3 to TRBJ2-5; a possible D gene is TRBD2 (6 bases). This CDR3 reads CAIRTGTVQETQYF. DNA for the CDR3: TGTGCCATCAGGACCGGGACTGTACAAGAGACCCAGTACTTC.